This entry lists 10 T cell receptor beta chains sequenced from one sample in a study of blood T cell repertoires in COVID-19. The assay was immunoSEQ multiplex PCR, and TCRdb's table has in-frame clones only and misses some. The table lists 130,000 or so clones, roughly 89% of them singletons. The specimen sequenced was PBMCs or T cells enriched from blood (not recorded which). All receptors derive from a woman in her 30s who had recovered from COVID-19.

The chain recombines TRBV7-2 with TRBJ2-3; weak D call: TRBD2 (6 bases). Germline V gene lookup returns CDR1 SGHTA and CDR2 FQGNSA. CDR3 length equals 14 residues. Trimming pared 0 bases from V and 4 bases from J, leaving 8 bases between. This CDR3 is CASSLASGADTQYF. CDR3 bases: TGTGCCAGCAGCTTAGCGTCGGGGGCAGATACGCAGTATTTT.

The chain carries TRBV6-5 and TRBJ1-1; the match to TRBD1 covers 11 bases. CDR3 length: 14 residues. Trimming removed 6 bases from V and 4 bases from J; junction bases left unmatched: 4. Looked up from germline, CDR1 is MNHEY and CDR2 is SVGAGI. The DNA for the CDR3 is TGTGCCAGCAGGGGACAGGGGGTCGGCACTGAAGCTTTCTTT. Translation: CASRGQGVGTEAFF.

V and J are TRBV7-9 and TRBJ1-6; D gene unclear. This CDR3 region has 13 residues. The germline V and J ends were trimmed by 5 bases and 9 bases, with 11 bases remaining between them. Per germline, CDR1 SEHNR and CDR2 FQNEAQ (reference sequence). The CDR3 reads CASSQSRGSPLHF. The CDR3 bases are TGTGCCAGCAGCCAATCCCGGGGTTCACCCCTCCACTTT.

The gene calls are TRBV30 and TRBJ2-7, with 11 bases lining up with TRBD1. The CDR3 spans 13 residues. Germline values: CDR1 GTSNPN, CDR2 SVGIG (reference sequence). V trimming: 7 bases; J trimming: 4 bases; junction bases outside the gene matches: 6. The CDR3 bases are TGTGCCTTTCAGGACAGGGGGCTGTACGAGCAGTACTTC. It translates to CAFQDRGLYEQYF. Supplemented by reference TRBV30 and TRBJ2-7, the full variable domain reads SQTIHQWPATLVQPVGSPLSLECTVEGTSNPNLYWYRQAAGRGLQLLFYSVGIGQISSEVPQNLSASRPQDRQFILSSKKLLLSDSGFYLCAFQDRGLYEQYFGPGTRLTVT.

The V gene is TRBV3-1 (or the pseudogene TRBV3-2), the J gene TRBJ1-1; TRBD1 matches 9 bases. The CDR3 runs 17 residues. Unmatched junction bases numbered 10, after V lost 1 base and J lost 4 bases. Germline loops: CDR1 LGHDT, CDR2 YNNKEL (reference sequence). For the CDR3, the DNA is TGTGCCAGCAGCCAAGTTTTCTCTAAGGACAGGGGCACTGAAGCTTTCTTT. Translating gives CASSQVFSKDRGTEAFF.

The chain recombines TRBV9 with TRBJ1-2; 7 bases are a match to TRBD1. The CDR3 totals 14 residues. V shed 3 bases, J shed 4 bases, and the junction held 6 bases outside the gene matches. In germline, CDR1 is SGDLS, CDR2 YYNGEE. The CDR3 DNA sequence: TGTGCCAGCAGCGGCCCGACAGGGTTCTATGGCTACACCTTC. This encodes CASSGPTGFYGYTF. Looking up the rest from reference TRBV9 and TRBJ1-2 gives the full variable domain: DSGVTQTPKHLITATGQRVTLRCSPRSGDLSVYWYQQSLDQGLQFLIQYYNGEERAKGNILERFSAQQFPDLHSELNLSSLELGDSALYFCASSGPTGFYGYTFGSGTRLTVV.

This clone appeared once. The rearrangement links TRBV30 to TRBJ1-4; D is unclear. The CDR3 has 14 residues. The ends were cut back, 1 base at V and 2 bases at J, with 8 bases in the middle. Germline values: CDR1 GTSNPN, CDR2 SVGIG (reference sequence). The CDR3 bases are TGTGCCTGGAGTGCGGGGTTGACTAATGAAAAACTGTTTTTT. Protein: CAWSAGLTNEKLFF.

The chain is built from TRBV14 and TRBJ1-2; possible D gene TRBD1, 6 bases. Germline loops: CDR1 SGHDN, CDR2 FVKESK. V was shortened by 4 bases and J by 4 bases, with 19 bases between the two germline ends. The CDR3 contains 16 residues. CDR3: CASSLQRGLRSYGYTF. Written as DNA, the CDR3 is TGTGCCAGCAGCCTGCAAAGGGGGTTACGGAGCTATGGCTACACCTTC.

The V and J genes are TRBV25-1 and TRBJ1-1, with D tentatively TRBD1 (5 bases). Germline-derived CDR1 and CDR2 are MGHDK and SYGVNS. The CDR3 is made up of 17 amino acids. Trimming removed 0 bases at V and 8 bases at J, with 22 bases between. CDR3 amino acids: CASSEYRAEEAFSEAFF. DNA for the CDR3: TGTGCCAGCAGTGAATACAGGGCGGAAGAAGCTTTCTCAGAAGCTTTCTTT.

The rearrangement links TRBV6-5 to TRBJ1-1; 8 positions match TRBD1. The CDR3 is made up of 13 amino acids. V lost 7 bases, J lost 8 bases, and 9 bases stayed unmatched. Germline V gives CDR1 MNHEY, CDR2 SVGAGI. DNA for the CDR3: TGTGCCAGCAAGAGACAGGGGTCGGCAGAAGCTTTCTTT. Residues: CASKRQGSAEAFF.